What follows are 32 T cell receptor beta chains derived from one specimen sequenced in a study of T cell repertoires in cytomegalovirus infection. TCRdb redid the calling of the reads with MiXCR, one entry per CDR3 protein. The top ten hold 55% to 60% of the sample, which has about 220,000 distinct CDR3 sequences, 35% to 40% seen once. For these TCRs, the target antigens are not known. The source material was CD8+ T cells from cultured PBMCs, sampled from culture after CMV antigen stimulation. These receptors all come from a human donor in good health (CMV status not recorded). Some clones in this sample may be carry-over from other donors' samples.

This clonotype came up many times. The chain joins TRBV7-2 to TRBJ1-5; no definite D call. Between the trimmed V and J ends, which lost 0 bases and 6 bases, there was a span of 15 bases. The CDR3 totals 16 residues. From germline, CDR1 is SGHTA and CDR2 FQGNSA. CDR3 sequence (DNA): TGTGCCAGCAGCTTAGCGCCGGATGGAGGGCTTCAGCCCCAGCATTTT. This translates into CASSLAPDGGLQPQHF.

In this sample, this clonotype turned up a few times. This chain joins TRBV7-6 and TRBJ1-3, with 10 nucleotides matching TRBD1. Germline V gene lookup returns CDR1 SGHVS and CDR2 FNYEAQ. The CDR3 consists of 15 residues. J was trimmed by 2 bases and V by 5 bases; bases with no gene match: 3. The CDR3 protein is CASSNGQGAGNTIYF. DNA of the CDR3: TGTGCCAGCAGCAACGGACAGGGGGCTGGAAACACCATATATTTT.

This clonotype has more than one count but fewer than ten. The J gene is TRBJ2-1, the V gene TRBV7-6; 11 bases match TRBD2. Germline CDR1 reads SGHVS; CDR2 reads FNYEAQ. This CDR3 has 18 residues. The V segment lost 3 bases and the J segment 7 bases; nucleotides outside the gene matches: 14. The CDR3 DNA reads TGTGCCAGCAGCTTTGTTCTAGCGGGAGGCCACTTAGGTAATGAGCAGTTCTTC. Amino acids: CASSFVLAGGHLGNEQFF. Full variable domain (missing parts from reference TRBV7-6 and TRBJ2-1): GAGVSQSPRYKVTKRGQDVALRCDPISGHVSLYWYRQALGQGPEFLTYFNYEAQQDKSGLPNDRFSAERPEGSISTLTIQRTEQRDSAMYRCASSFVLAGGHLGNEQFFGPGTRLTVL.

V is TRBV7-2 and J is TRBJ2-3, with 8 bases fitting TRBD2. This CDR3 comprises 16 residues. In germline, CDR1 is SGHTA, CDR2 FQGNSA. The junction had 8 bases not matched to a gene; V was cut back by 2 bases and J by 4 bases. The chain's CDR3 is CASSLIATSEADTQYF. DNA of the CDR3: TGTGCCAGCAGCTTAATCGCGACTAGCGAAGCAGATACGCAGTATTTT.

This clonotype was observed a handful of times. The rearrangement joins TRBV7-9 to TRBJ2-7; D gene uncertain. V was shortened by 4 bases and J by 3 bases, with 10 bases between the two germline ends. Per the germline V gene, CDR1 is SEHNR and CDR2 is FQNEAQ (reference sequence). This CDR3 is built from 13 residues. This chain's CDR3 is CASSSNEFYEQYF. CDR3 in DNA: TGTGCCAGCAGCTCTAATGAGTTCTACGAGCAGTACTTC.

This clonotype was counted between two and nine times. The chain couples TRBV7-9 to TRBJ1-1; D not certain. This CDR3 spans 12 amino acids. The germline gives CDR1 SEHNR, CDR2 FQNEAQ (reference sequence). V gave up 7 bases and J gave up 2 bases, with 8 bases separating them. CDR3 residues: CASTTGNTEAFF. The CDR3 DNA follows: TGTGCCAGCACCACGGGAAACACTGAAGCTTTCTTT.

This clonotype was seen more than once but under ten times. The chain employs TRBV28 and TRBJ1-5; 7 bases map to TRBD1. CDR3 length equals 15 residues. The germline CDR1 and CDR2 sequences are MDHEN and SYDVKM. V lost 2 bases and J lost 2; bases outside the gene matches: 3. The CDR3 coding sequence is TGTGCCAGCAGTTTAACAGGGGAGGGCAATCAGCCCCAGCATTTT. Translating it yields CASSLTGEGNQPQHF.

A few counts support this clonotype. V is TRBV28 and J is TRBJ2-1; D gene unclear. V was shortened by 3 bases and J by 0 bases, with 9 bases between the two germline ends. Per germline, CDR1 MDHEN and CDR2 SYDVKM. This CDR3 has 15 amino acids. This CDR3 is CASSFPVLSYNEQFF. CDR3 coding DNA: TGTGCCAGCAGTTTCCCAGTCCTCTCCTACAATGAGCAGTTCTTC.

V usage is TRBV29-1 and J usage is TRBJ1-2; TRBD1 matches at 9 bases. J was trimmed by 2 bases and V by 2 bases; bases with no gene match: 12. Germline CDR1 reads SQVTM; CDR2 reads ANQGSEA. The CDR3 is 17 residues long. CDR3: CSVEKAGTGRPNYGYTF. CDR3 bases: TGCAGCGTTGAAAAGGCAGGGACAGGGCGACCAAACTATGGCTACACCTTC.

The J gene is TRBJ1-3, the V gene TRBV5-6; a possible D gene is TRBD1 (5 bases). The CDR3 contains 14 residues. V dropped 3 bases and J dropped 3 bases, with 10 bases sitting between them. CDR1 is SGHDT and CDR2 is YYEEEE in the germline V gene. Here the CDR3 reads CASSWGTGGNTIYF. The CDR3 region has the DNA TGTGCCAGCAGCTGGGGGACCGGTGGAAACACCATATATTTT.

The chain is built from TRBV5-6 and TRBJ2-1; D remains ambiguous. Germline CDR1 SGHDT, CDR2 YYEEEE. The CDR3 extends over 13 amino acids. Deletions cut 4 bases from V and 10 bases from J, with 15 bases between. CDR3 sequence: CASSTPYLEEQFF. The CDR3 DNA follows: TGTGCCAGCAGCACCCCTTACCTGGAAGAGCAGTTCTTC.

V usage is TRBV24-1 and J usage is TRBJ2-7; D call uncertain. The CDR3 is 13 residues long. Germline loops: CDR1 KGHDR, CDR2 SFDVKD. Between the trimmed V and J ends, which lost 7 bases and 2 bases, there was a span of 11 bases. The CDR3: CATSLVDTYEQYF. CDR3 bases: TGTGCCACCAGCCTCGTTGATACCTACGAGCAGTACTTC.

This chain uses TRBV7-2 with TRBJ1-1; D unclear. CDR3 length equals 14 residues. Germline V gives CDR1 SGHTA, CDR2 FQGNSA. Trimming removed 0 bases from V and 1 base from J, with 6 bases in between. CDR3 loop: CASSLARGNTEAFF. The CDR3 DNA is TGTGCCAGCAGCTTAGCGCGAGGGAACACTGAAGCTTTCTTT.

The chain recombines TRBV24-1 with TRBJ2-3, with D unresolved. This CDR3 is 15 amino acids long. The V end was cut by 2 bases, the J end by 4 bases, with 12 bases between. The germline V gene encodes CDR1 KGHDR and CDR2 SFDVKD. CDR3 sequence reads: CATSDSDARPDTQYF. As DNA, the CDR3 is TGTGCCACCAGTGATTCGGATGCTCGACCAGATACGCAGTATTTT.

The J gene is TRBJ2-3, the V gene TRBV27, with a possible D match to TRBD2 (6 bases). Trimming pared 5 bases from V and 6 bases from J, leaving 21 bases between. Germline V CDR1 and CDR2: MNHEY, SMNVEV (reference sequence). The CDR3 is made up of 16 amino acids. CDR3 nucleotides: TGTGCCAGCAGTGCAGATCCGGGACTCCCGATTGATACGCAGTATTTT. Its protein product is CASSADPGLPIDTQYF.

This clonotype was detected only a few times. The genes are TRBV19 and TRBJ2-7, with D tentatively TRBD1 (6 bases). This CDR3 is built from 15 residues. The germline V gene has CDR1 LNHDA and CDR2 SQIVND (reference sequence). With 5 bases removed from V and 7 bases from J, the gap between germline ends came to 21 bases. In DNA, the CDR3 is TGTGCCAGTAGTGACAGGACCTTTGGAACGGGGGAGCAGTACTTC. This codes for CASSDRTFGTGEQYF.

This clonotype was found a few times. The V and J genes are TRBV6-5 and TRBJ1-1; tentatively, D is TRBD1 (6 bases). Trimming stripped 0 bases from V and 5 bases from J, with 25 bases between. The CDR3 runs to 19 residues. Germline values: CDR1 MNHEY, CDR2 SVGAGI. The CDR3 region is CASSYSSIMGTARGTEAFF. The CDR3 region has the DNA TGTGCCAGCAGTTACTCGAGTATAATGGGGACGGCTAGGGGGACTGAAGCTTTCTTT.

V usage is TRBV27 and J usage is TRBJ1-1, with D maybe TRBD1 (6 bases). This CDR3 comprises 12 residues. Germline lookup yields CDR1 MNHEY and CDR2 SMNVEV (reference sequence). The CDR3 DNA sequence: TGTGCGACTATGGGGGCGAACACTGAAGCTTTCTTT. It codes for CATMGANTEAFF.

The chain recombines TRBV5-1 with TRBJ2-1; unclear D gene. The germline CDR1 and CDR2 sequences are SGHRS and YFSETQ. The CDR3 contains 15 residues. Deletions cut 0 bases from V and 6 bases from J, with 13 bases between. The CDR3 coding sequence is TGCGCCAGCAGCTTGGACCCGGGCCTATCCAATGAGCAGTTCTTC. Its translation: CASSLDPGLSNEQFF.

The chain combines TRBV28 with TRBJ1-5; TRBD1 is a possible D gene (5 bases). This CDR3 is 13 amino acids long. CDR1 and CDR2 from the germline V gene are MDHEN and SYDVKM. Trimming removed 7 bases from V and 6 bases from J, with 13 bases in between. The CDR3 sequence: CASTSGRGQPQHF. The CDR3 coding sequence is TGTGCCAGCACCTCGGGACGAGGTCAGCCCCAGCATTTT.

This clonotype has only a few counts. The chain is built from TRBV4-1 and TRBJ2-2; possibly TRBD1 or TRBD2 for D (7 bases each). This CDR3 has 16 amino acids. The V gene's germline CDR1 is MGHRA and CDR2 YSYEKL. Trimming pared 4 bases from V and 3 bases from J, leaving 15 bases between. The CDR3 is CASSPLTGRDTGELFF. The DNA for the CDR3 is TGCGCCAGCAGCCCCTTGACAGGGAGGGACACCGGGGAGCTGTTTTTT.

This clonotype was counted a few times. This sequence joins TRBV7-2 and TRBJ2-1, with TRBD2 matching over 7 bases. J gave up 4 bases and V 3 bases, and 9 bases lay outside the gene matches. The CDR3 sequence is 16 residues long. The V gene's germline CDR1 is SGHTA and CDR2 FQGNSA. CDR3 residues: CASSFKRGDQYNEQFF. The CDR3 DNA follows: TGTGCCAGCAGCTTTAAGCGGGGTGACCAATACAATGAGCAGTTCTTC. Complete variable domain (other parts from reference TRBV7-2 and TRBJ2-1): GAGVSQSPSNKVTEKGKDVELRCDPISGHTALYWYRQSLGQGLEFLIYFQGNSAPDKSGLPSDRFSAERTGGSVSTLTIQRTQQEDSAVYLCASSFKRGDQYNEQFFGPGTRLTVL.

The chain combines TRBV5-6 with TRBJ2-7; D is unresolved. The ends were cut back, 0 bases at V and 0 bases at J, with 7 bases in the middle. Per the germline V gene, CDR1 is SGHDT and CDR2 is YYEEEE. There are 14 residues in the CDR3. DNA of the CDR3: TGTGCCAGCAGCTTGGGACCGTACTCCTACGAGCAGTACTTC. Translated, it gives CASSLGPYSYEQYF.

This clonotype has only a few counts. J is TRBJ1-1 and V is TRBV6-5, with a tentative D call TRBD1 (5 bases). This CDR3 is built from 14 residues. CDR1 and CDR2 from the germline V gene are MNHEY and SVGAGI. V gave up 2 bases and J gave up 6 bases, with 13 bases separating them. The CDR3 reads CASSYAIRGSEAFF. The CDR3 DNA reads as TGTGCCAGCAGTTACGCAATTAGGGGATCTGAAGCTTTCTTT.

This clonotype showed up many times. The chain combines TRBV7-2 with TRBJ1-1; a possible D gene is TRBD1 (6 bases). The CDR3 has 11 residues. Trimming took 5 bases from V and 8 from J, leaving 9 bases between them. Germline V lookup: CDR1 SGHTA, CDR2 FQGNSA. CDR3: CASSPGTEAFF. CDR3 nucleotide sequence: TGTGCCAGCAGCCCTGGGACAGAAGCTTTCTTT.

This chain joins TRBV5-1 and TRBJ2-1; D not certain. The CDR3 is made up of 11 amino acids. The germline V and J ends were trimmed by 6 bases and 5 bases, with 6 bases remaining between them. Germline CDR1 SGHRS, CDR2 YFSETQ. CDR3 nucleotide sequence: TGCGCCAGCAATGGGAACAATGAGCAGTTCTTC. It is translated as CASNGNNEQFF.

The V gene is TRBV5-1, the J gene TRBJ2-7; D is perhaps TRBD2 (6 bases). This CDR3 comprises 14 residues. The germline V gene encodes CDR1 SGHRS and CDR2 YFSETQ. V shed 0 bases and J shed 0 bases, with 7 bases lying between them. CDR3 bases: TGCGCCAGCAGCTTGGGGGACTTCTCCTACGAGCAGTACTTC. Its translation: CASSLGDFSYEQYF. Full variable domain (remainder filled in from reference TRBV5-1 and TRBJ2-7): KAGVTQTPRYLIKTRGQQVTLSCSPISGHRSVSWYQQTPGQGLQFLFEYFSETQRNKGNFPGRFSGRQFSNSRSEMNVSTLELGDSALYLCASSLGDFSYEQYFGPGTRLTVT.

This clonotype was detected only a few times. As DNA, the CDR3 is TGTGCCAGCAGAATTACGGGGAGCACAGATACGCAGTATTTT. Translating it yields CASRITGSTDTQYF. The chain is built from TRBV12-3 or TRBV12-4 and TRBJ2-3; D perhaps matches TRBD2 (5 bases). V lost 6 bases to trimming and J lost 0 bases, with 10 bases between them. The CDR3 consists of 14 residues.

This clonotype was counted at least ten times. Here the CDR3 DNA reads TGTGCCAGCAGCTTAGCGGAGGTGCGGATCTCCCAAGAGACCCAGTACTTC. Protein: CASSLAEVRISQETQYF. The gene calls are TRBV7-6 and TRBJ2-5, with D possibly being TRBD2 (5 bases). Trimming removed 0 bases at V and 1 base at J, with 15 bases between. Looked up from germline, CDR1 is SGHVS and CDR2 is FNYEAQ. CDR3 length: 17 residues.

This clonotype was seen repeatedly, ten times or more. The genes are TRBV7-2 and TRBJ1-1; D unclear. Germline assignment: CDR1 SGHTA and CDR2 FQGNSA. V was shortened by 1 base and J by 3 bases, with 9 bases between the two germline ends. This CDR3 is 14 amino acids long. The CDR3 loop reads CASSLESEDTEAFF. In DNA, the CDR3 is TGTGCCAGCAGCTTAGAGTCAGAGGACACTGAAGCTTTCTTT.

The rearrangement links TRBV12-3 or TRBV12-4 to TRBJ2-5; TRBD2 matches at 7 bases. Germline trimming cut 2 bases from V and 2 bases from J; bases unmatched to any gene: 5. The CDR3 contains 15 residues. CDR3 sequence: CASSLSVSGQETQYF. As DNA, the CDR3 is TGTGCCAGCAGTTTATCGGTTAGCGGGCAAGAGACCCAGTACTTC.

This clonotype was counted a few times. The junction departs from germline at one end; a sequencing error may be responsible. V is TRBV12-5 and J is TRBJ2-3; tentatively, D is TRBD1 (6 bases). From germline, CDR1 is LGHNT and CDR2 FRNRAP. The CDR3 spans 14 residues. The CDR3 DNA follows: TGTGCTAGTGGTTTCTCGACAGGCACGGATACGCAGTATTTT. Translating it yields CASGFSTGTDTQYF.